Listed below are T cell receptor beta chains from one sample, sequenced in a study of T cell responses to AZD1222 COVID-19 vaccine. Clones were sequenced by immunoSEQ multiplex PCR, and TCRdb holds only the in-frame ones, with some missing. The top ten hold around 2.3% of the sample, which has 150,000 to 200,000 clones, about 92% seen once. This specimen consisted of peripheral blood, obtained on day 0 of AZD1222 vaccination. The receptors here all came from an adult in good health. The CDR3 runs from the conserved cysteine through the conserved F or W. A D gene is named only where the DNA matches it firmly. Clone sizes are given selectively: once, few, many, or a class where the clone is expanded.

d_call	clone_size	v_call	j_call	cdr3_nt	cdr3_aa
-	-	TRBV6-2/TRBV6-3	TRBJ1-6	TGTGCCAGCAGTTATGGAGGGGCGCCTAATTCACCCCTCCACTTT	CASSYGGAPNSPLHF
-	-	TRBV19	TRBJ1-5	TGTGCCAGTAGTCCCGTCGTTGGGGGGAGTCAGCCCCAGCATTTT	CASSPVVGGSQPQHF
-	-	TRBV6-2/TRBV6-3	TRBJ1-5	TGTGCCAGCAGCCCGGGCCTGGGCAATCAGCCCCAGCATTTT	CASSPGLGNQPQHF
TRBD1	-	TRBV7-7	TRBJ2-5	TGTGCCAGCAGCTTATCCGGGACAGGCCAAGTGACCCAGTACTTC	CASSLSGTGQVTQYF
TRBD1	-	TRBV27	TRBJ1-2	TGTGCCACCCCACCCCAGGGACAGAGGAAGAACTATGGCTACACCTTC	CATPPQGQRKNYGYTF
TRBD1	-	TRBV3-1/TRBV3-2	TRBJ1-3	TGTGCCAGCAGCCACGCGGGATTGGGGACAGCGAACTCTGGAAACACCATATATTTT	CASSHAGLGTANSGNTIYF
TRBD1	-	TRBV7-9	TRBJ2-4	TGTGCCAGCAGCCCGTTTGGCCGACAGGGAAACATTCAGTACTTC	CASSPFGRQGNIQYF
-	-	TRBV6-5	TRBJ1-2	TGTGCCAGCAGTCCCAGTAGCTACGCTTGGATCACCTTC	CASSPSSYAWITF
-	-	TRBV5-1	TRBJ2-7	TGCGCCAGCCAGTTCCCGAGGGGGGTTCTAGGGAGCTCCTACGAGCAGTACTTC	CASQFPRGVLGSSYEQYF
TRBD2	-	TRBV18	TRBJ2-2	TGTGCCAGCTCACCACAGACCCAGCGGGGGGCCAACACCGGGGAGCTGTTTTTT	CASSPQTQRGANTGELFF
-	-	TRBV23-1	TRBJ2-6	TGCGCCAGTACCTATGCGGTGAAAGGGGCCAACGTCCTGACTTTC	CASTYAVKGANVLTF
TRBD1	-	TRBV9	TRBJ1-2	TGTGCCAGCAGCGCCACCAGGGGGCCCCCTAACTATGGCTACACCTTC	CASSATRGPPNYGYTF
-	once	TRBV5-1	TRBJ1-5	TGCGCCAGCAGCTTGAATGGCGCGGAATACCAGCCCCAGCATTTT	CASSLNGAEYQPQHF
TRBD1	-	TRBV28	TRBJ1-1	TGTGCCAGCAGTTCCCTCTTGGGGACAGGGGGAAACACTGAAGCTTTCTTT	CASSSLLGTGGNTEAFF
-	-	TRBV12-3/TRBV12-4	TRBJ2-3	TGTGCCAGCACCCAGCCCACAGATACGCAGTATTTT	CASTQPTDTQYF
TRBD1	-	TRBV3-1/TRBV3-2	TRBJ1-2	TGTGCCAGCGCCGGACAGGGGGGAGGCTACACCTTC	CASAGQGGGYTF
TRBD2	few	TRBV9	TRBJ2-3	TGTGCCAGCAGCGTGATATCGGGGGGAGGGGCAGATACGCAGTATTTT	CASSVISGGGADTQYF
TRBD1	-	TRBV10-3	TRBJ1-1	TGTGCCATCAGTGAAGGGGGCCAGATCACTGAAGCTTTCTTT	CAISEGGQITEAFF
-	-	TRBV12-3/TRBV12-4	TRBJ1-3	TGTGCCAGCATGAGAGGGACTGGAAACACCATATATTTT	CASMRGTGNTIYF
-	-	TRBV10-2	TRBJ2-1	TGCGCCAGCAGGGAAGGACTGGTTAGCTCCTACAATGAGCAGTTCTTC	CASREGLVSSYNEQFF
TRBD1	-	TRBV18	TRBJ1-1	TGTGCCAGCTCACGAGGACAGGGAGACACTGAAGCTTTCTTT	CASSRGQGDTEAFF
-	-	TRBV5-5	TRBJ1-1	TGTGCCAGCAGCTACGGAATGAACACTGAAGCTTTCTTT	CASSYGMNTEAFF